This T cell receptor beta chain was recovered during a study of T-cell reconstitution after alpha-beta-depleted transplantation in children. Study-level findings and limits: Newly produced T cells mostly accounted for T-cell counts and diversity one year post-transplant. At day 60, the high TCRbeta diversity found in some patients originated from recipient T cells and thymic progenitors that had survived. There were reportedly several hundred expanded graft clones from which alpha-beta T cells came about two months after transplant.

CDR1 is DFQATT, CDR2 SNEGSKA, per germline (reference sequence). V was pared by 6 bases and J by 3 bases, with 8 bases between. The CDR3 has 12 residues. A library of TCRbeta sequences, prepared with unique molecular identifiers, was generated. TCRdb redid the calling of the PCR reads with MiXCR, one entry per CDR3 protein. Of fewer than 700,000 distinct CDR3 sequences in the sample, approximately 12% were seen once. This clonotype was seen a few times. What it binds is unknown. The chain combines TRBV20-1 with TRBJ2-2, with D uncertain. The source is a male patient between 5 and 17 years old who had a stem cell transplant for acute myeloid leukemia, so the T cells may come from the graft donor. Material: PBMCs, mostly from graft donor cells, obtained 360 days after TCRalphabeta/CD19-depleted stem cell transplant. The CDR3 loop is CSASADTGELFF. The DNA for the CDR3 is TGCAGTGCCTCCGCAGACACCGGGGAGCTGTTTTTT.